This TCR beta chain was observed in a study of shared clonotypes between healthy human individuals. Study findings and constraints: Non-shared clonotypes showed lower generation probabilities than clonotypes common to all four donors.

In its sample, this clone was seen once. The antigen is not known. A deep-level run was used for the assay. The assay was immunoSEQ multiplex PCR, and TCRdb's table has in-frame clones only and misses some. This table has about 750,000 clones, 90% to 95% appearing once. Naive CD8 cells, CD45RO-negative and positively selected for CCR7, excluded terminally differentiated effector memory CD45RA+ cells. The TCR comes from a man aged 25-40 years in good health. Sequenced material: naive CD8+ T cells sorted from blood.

CDR3 sequence reads: CASSERTAYEQYF. CDR3 DNA: TGTGCCAGCAGTGAAAGGACAGCGTACGAGCAGTACTTC. The chain recombines TRBV28 with TRBJ2-7; possible D gene TRBD1, 6 bases. Germline V lookup: CDR1 MDHEN, CDR2 SYDVKM. The CDR3 consists of 13 residues. V lost 5 bases and J lost 4, with 12 bases in between.